The T cell receptor (beta chain) under discussion was sequenced for a study of shared clonotypes between healthy human individuals. The protocol was immunoSEQ multiplex PCR, while the TCRdb copy is restricted to in-frame clones and leaves out a portion. The profile shows approximately 1.4 million clones, 95% to 99% of them singletons. Trimming took 5 bases from V and 5 from J, leaving 18 bases between them. Per the germline V gene, CDR1 is SGHAT and CDR2 is FQNNGV. The CDR3 consists of 15 residues. Study-wide results and caveats: A handful of donors held about 5% of naive CD4 clonotypes in common.

Regarding this clone: Its antigen remains unidentified.

Those who donated were healthy HIV-negative adults, with no recent acute infections or vaccinations reported. Specimen: naive CD4+ T cells sorted from blood. The subset: CD45RA+ positively selected. The V and J genes are TRBV11-2 and TRBJ2-5, with a possible D match to TRBD1 (6 bases). This clonotype was obtained from a man under 40 in good health. CDR3 region: CASSPGARGYETQYF. The CDR3 bases are TGTGCCAGCAGCCCCGGCGCCAGGGGATACGAGACCCAGTACTTC.